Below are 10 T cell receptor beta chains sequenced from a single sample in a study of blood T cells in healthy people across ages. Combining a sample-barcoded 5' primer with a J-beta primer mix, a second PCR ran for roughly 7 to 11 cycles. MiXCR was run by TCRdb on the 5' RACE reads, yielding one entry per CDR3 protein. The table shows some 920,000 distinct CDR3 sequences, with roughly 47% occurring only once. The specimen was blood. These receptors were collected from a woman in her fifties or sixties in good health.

The CDR3 region has the DNA TGCGCCAGCAGCCCGGGCCAGGGGATCGCCAATGAGCAGTTCTTC. Its translation is CASSPGQGIANEQFF. V gene TRBV5-1 combines with J gene TRBJ2-1, with D possibly TRBD1 on 6 matching bases. The CDR3 spans 15 residues. Per the germline V gene, CDR1 is SGHRS and CDR2 is YFSETQ. The V end lost 4 bases, the J end lost 6 bases, and 17 bases lay between the germline ends.

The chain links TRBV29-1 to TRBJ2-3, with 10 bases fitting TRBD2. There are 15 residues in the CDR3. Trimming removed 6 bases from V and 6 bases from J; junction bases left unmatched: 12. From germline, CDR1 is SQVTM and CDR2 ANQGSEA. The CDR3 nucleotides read TGCAGCGTCGAAAGTCAGCGGGAGGGTCGGGATACGCAGTATTTT. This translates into CSVESQREGRDTQYF.

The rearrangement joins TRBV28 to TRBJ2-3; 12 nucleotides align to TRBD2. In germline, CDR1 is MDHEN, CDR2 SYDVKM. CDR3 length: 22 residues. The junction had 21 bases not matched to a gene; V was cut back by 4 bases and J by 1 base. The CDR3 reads CASSSRGVTSGSEAGGTDTQYF. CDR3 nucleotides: TGTGCCAGCAGTTCCCGTGGAGTGACTAGCGGGAGTGAAGCGGGGGGCACAGATACGCAGTATTTT.

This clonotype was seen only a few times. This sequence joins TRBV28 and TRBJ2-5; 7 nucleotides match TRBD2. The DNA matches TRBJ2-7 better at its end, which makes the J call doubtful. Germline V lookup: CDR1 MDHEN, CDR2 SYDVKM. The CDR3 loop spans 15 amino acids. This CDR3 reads CASSLQLAVFPEQYF. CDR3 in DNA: TGTGCCAGCAGTTTACAGCTAGCGGTTTTCCCCGAGCAGTACTTC.

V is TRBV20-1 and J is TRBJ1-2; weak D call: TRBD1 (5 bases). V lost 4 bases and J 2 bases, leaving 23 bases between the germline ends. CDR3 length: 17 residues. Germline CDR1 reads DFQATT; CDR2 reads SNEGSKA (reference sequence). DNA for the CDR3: TGCAGTGCTACGGACACGCGAAGGGGCCCTAGAAACTATGGCTACACCTTC. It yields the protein CSATDTRRGPRNYGYTF.

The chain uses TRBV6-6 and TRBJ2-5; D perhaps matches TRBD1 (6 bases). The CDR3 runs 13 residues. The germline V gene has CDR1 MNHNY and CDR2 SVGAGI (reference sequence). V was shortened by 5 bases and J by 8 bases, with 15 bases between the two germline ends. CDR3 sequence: CASSQPGHRTQYF. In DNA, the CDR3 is TGTGCCAGCAGTCAGCCGGGACATCGAACCCAGTACTTC.

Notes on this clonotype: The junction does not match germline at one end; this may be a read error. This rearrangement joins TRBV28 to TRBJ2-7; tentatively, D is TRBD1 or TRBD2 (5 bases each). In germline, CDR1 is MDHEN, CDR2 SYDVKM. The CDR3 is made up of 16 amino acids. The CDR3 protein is CASSSGWGTQSYEQYF. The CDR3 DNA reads TGTGCCAGCAGTTCCGGCTGGGGGACCCAAAGCTACGAGCAGTATTTC.

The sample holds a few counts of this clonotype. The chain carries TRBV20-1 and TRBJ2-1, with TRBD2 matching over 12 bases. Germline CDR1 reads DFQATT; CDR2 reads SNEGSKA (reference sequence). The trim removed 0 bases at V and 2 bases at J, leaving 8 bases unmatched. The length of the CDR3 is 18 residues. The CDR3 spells CSARDSSGRDSPYNEQFF. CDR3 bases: TGCAGTGCTAGAGATTCTAGCGGGAGGGACAGTCCCTACAATGAGCAGTTCTTC.

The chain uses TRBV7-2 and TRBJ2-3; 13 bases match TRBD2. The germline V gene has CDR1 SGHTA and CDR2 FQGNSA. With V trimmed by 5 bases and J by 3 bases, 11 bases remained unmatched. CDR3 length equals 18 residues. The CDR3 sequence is CASSDRAPGLAGTDTQYF. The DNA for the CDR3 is TGTGCCAGCAGCGACAGAGCCCCGGGACTAGCGGGGACAGATACGCAGTATTTT.

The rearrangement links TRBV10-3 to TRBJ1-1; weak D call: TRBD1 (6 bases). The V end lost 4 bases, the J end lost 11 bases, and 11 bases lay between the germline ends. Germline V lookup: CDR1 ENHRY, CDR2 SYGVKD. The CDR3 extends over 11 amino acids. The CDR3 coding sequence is TGTGCCATCAGTGTAGCGGGGGCGGCTTTCTTT. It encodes CAISVAGAAFF.